Included here is one TCR beta chain sequence, with context. What it recognizes is unknown. Given a far larger clone just one base away, this is likely a sequencing read error. These data come from a study of cytomegalovirus exposure and HLA in healthy donors. Study at large: The 130 or so validation repertoires used a platform that matched the one used for the approximately 700 first-cohort repertoires, as a later analysis reported.

Findings and caveats of the study: Cytomegalovirus-associated TCR beta chains were listed, numbering approximately 150. Many donors carried some public TCRs, although rarity characterized most TCR sequences. CMV antigen specificity was confirmed in vitro for three CMV-associated chains.

The V end was cut by 5 bases, the J end by 3 bases, with 9 bases between. Germline CDR1 and CDR2: SGHRS and YFSETQ. The CDR3 extends over 12 amino acids. TCRdb's copy holds only in-frame clones and misses some; the assay was immunoSEQ multiplex PCR. The sample has about 170,000 clones; approximately 87% are singletons. The genes are TRBV5-1 and TRBJ2-7; D gene unclear. The sequenced sample consisted of PBMCs. The sequence was collected from a woman aged 25 to 39 in good health and CMV-seronegative. The CDR3 nucleotides read TGCGCCAGCAGTGAGGACGGCTACGAGCAGTACTTC. Translated, it gives CASSEDGYEQYF.